The rows below give T cell receptor beta chains drawn from one sample of a study of blood T cell repertoires in COVID-19. Only in-frame clones appear in the TCRdb table, and some are missing; sequencing was by immunoSEQ multiplex PCR. Of roughly 320,000 clones in the sample, more than 90% are singletons; the top ten hold 3.9%. Sequencing used PBMCs or T cells enriched from blood (not recorded which). These receptors were obtained from a young woman who had been exposed to COVID-19. CDR3s include the opening cysteine and the closing phenylalanine or tryptophan. A D gene is named only where the DNA matches it firmly. Size tells how often a clone was seen (once, few, many) or the class of an expanded clone, and some rows leave it out.

J: TRBJ1-2
V: TRBV7-2
size: NA
D: TRBD1
CDR3: CASSPTTGSHYGYTF
DNA: TGTGCCAGCAGCCCTACGACAGGGTCCCACTATGGCTACACCTTC

J: TRBJ2-5
V: TRBV2
size: once
D: NA
CDR3: CASSLYQETQYF
DNA: TGTGCCAGCTCCTTGTACCAAGAGACCCAGTACTTC

J: TRBJ1-4
V: TRBV29-1
size: NA
D: TRBD1
CDR3: CSVETGADEKLFF
DNA: TGCAGCGTGGAGACAGGGGCGGATGAAAAACTGTTTTTT

J: TRBJ1-5
V: TRBV18
size: NA
D: NA
CDR3: CASSPNRSNQPQHF
DNA: TGTGCCAGCTCACCAAATCGGTCAAATCAGCCCCAGCATTTT

J: TRBJ1-1
V: TRBV9
size: NA
D: TRBD1
CDR3: CASSPRTGDNTEAFF
DNA: TGTGCCAGCAGCCCCCGGACAGGGGATAACACTGAAGCTTTCTTT

J: TRBJ2-4
V: TRBV5-1
size: NA
D: TRBD1
CDR3: CASSSPGTGVNIQYF
DNA: TGCGCCAGCAGCTCCCCCGGGACAGGGGTGAACATTCAGTACTTC

J: TRBJ2-1
V: TRBV4-1
size: NA
D: TRBD1
CDR3: CASSPGTGRQREQFF
DNA: TGCGCCAGCAGCCCTGGGACAGGGAGGCAGCGGGAGCAGTTCTTC

J: TRBJ1-2
V: TRBV9
size: once
D: NA
CDR3: CASSSHENYGYTF
DNA: TGTGCCAGCAGCTCACACGAAAACTATGGCTACACCTTC

J: TRBJ2-7
V: TRBV5-1
size: NA
D: NA
CDR3: CASSLESSEQYF
DNA: TGCGCCAGCAGCTTGGAGTCTAGCGAGCAGTACTTC

J: TRBJ1-6
V: TRBV5-1
size: few
D: NA
CDR3: CASSLQGPGNSPLHF
DNA: TGCGCCAGCAGCTTACAGGGCCCAGGAAATTCACCCCTCCACTTT

J: TRBJ1-1
V: TRBV10-3
size: NA
D: TRBD1
CDR3: CAISERGRAAFF
DNA: TGTGCCATCAGTGAAAGGGGGCGGGCAGCTTTCTTT

J: TRBJ2-5
V: TRBV5-1
size: NA
D: NA
CDR3: CASSLTPQETQYF
DNA: TGCGCCAGCAGCTTGACTCCCCAAGAGACCCAGTACTTC

J: TRBJ2-3
V: TRBV2
size: NA
D: NA
CDR3: CASIAADTQYF
DNA: TGTGCCAGCATAGCGGCAGATACGCAGTATTTT

J: TRBJ1-4
V: TRBV4-1
size: NA
D: NA
CDR3: CASSHIRGKLFF
DNA: TGCGCCAGCAGCCATATCAGGGGAAAACTGTTTTTT

J: TRBJ2-1
V: TRBV9
size: NA
D: NA
CDR3: CASSVTPSSGDEQFF
DNA: TGTGCCAGCAGCGTAACGCCCAGTTCTGGTGATGAGCAGTTCTTC

J: TRBJ1-6
V: TRBV3-1/TRBV3-2
size: NA
D: NA
CDR3: CASSRPNSPLHF
DNA: TGTGCCAGCTCCCGTCCCAATTCACCCCTCCACTTT

J: TRBJ2-5
V: TRBV9
size: NA
D: TRBD2
CDR3: CASSPGLAGRGETQYF
DNA: TGTGCCAGCAGCCCGGGACTAGCGGGTAGGGGGGAGACCCAGTACTTC

J: TRBJ1-5
V: TRBV15
size: NA
D: NA
CDR3: CATSRSNRVNQPQHF
DNA: TGTGCCACCAGCAGGTCTAACAGGGTAAATCAGCCCCAGCATTTT

J: TRBJ1-6
V: TRBV11-2
size: once
D: NA
CDR3: CASSLGSGTGPLF
DNA: TGTGCCAGCAGCTTGGGATCGGGTACAGGCCCCCTTTTT

J: TRBJ1-2
V: TRBV7-2
size: NA
D: NA
CDR3: CASSPGGLRGYTF
DNA: TGTGCCAGCAGCCCCGGAGGACTGCGGGGCTACACCTTC

J: TRBJ2-7
V: TRBV6-5
size: NA
D: TRBD1
CDR3: CASRGTGWLEQYF
DNA: TGTGCCAGCAGAGGGACAGGGTGGCTCGAGCAGTACTTC

J: TRBJ1-2
V: TRBV6-2/TRBV6-3
size: NA
D: NA
CDR3: CASSSPTGGLNYGYTF
DNA: TGTGCCAGCAGTTCCCCGACGGGGGGTTTGAACTATGGCTACACCTTC

J: TRBJ2-3
V: TRBV19
size: NA
D: TRBD1
CDR3: CASSYRDRVRDTQYF
DNA: TGTGCCAGTAGTTACCGGGACAGGGTGCGGGATACGCAGTATTTT

J: TRBJ1-2
V: TRBV29-1
size: NA
D: TRBD1
CDR3: CSVEALTGGNYGYTF
DNA: TGCAGCGTTGAAGCCTTGACAGGGGGCAACTATGGCTACACCTTC

J: TRBJ2-5
V: TRBV5-1
size: NA
D: NA
CDR3: CASSRGFRNQETQYF
DNA: TGCGCCAGCAGCAGAGGTTTCCGTAACCAAGAGACCCAGTACTTC

J: TRBJ2-7
V: TRBV10-3
size: NA
D: TRBD1
CDR3: CAIRGQGIEQYF
DNA: TGTGCCATCAGAGGACAGGGTATCGAGCAGTACTTC

J: TRBJ1-1
V: TRBV6-5
size: once
D: TRBD1
CDR3: CASKGKGQGATEAFF
DNA: TGTGCCAGCAAGGGCAAGGGCCAGGGGGCCACTGAAGCTTTCTTT

J: TRBJ2-5
V: TRBV5-4
size: NA
D: TRBD2
CDR3: CASSLGLAGRKETQYF
DNA: TGTGCCAGCAGCTTGGGTTTAGCGGGGCGTAAAGAGACCCAGTACTTC

J: TRBJ1-2
V: TRBV4-3
size: NA
D: NA
CDR3: CASSPRDTNYGYTF
DNA: TGCGCCAGCAGCCCCAGGGATACTAACTATGGCTACACCTTC

J: TRBJ2-7
V: TRBV7-9
size: NA
D: TRBD1
CDR3: CASSLGRGLQSYEQYF
DNA: TGTGCCAGCAGCTTAGGCAGGGGGCTTCAGTCCTACGAGCAGTACTTC

J: TRBJ1-2
V: TRBV6-1
size: once
D: NA
CDR3: CASSEGIGRDYGYTF
DNA: TGTGCCAGCAGTGAGGGAATAGGGAGAGACTATGGCTACACCTTC

J: TRBJ2-7
V: TRBV3-1/TRBV3-2
size: NA
D: TRBD1
CDR3: CASSRTGEPEQYF
DNA: TGTGCCAGCAGCCGCACAGGGGAACCCGAGCAGTACTTC

J: TRBJ1-2
V: TRBV19
size: NA
D: NA
CDR3: CASRIAGEAHKYGYTF
DNA: TGTGCCAGTAGGATTGCGGGGGAGGCGCATAAATATGGCTACACCTTC

J: TRBJ2-1
V: TRBV19
size: NA
D: NA
CDR3: CASSPRDTSNEQFF
DNA: TGTGCCAGTAGTCCCAGGGATACAAGCAATGAGCAGTTCTTC